What follows describes a single T cell receptor beta chain. Under the authors' procedure: The authors estimated nucleated cell counts from reference gene primer amplification. Profiling relied on immunoSEQ multiplex PCR, and the TCRdb table lists in-frame clones only, not all of them. V and J calls and clone size are given by that table; D and trimming were obtained from the DNA. This sample carries around 130,000 clones, approximately 80% of them seen once, and the ten largest clones take roughly 15%. These data belong to a study of blood T cell repertoires in COVID-19. On the study more broadly: Sites across the United States, Italy and Spain contributed samples from acute and convalescent COVID-19. In each case, the material was cDNA or gDNA derived from T cells, B-cell-depleted T cells, or PBMCs.

This receptor was taken from a man aged 50 to 60 with acute or convalescent COVID-19. Sample: peripheral blood.

The CDR3 DNA follows: TGTGCCAGCAGTTCCGCCAGACAGGGAAGCACTGAAGCTTTCTTT. Translation gives CASSSARQGSTEAFF. The rearrangement uses TRBV6-5 and TRBJ1-1, with 7 bases matching TRBD1. The germline CDR1 and CDR2 sequences are MNHEY and SVGAGI. The CDR3 is 15 residues long. The J segment lost 4 bases and the V segment lost 4 bases, leaving 9 bases of the junction unmatched.